The TCR beta chain under discussion was sequenced for a study of Tregs in tolerant kidney transplant recipients. Study observations and caveats: No direct test of biological reproducibility was done here.

Germline values: CDR1 LNHDA, CDR2 SQIVND (reference sequence). The CDR3 extends over 15 amino acids. Trimming shortened V by 3 bases and J by 5 bases, and 14 bases separated the two germline ends. Points on this clone: Its target is not known.

TCRdb's table, derived via immunoSEQ multiplex PCR, lists solely in-frame clones and lacks some. The sample has about 100,000 clones, 90% seen once. The chain joins TRBV19 to TRBJ2-1, with a weak D call TRBD1 (5 bases). This sequence originates from a human donor who received a combined kidney and bone marrow transplant. The sequenced sample was CD4+ T cells from blood, obtained before the transplant. The CDR3 DNA is TGTGCCAGTAGTATCACATCGCAGGGAAACAATGAGCAGTTCTTC. Its translation is CASSITSQGNNEQFF.